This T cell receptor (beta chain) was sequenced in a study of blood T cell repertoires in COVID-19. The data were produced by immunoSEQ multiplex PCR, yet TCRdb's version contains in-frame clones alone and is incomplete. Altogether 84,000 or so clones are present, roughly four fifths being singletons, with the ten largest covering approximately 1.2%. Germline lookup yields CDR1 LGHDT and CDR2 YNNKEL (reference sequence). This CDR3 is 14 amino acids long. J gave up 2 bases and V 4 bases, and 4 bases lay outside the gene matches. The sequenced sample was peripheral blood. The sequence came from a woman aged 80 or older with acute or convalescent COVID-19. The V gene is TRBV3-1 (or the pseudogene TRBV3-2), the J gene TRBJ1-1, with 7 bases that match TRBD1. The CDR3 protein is CASSLGTVNTEAFF. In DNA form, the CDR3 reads TGTGCCAGCAGCCTCGGGACAGTCAACACTGAAGCTTTCTTT.